This entry concerns a single T cell receptor (beta chain). Different DNA sequences within this sample yield the same CDR3. This record belongs to a study of shared clonotypes between healthy human individuals. In the study overall: Three plates were used per donor for CD4 naive, three for CD4 memory, two for CD8 naive and one for CD8 memory.

Data came from immunoSEQ multiplex PCR; TCRdb stores just in-frame clones and leaves some out. The sample has a few million clones, more than 80% seen once. The sample taken for sequencing was naive CD4+ T cells from PBMCs. Subset denoted: CD45RA+ positively selected. The receptor was isolated from a man younger than 35 in good health. Some clones in this sample may be carry-over from other donors' samples.

The CDR3: CASSLSGGGQPQHF. For the CDR3, the DNA is TGTGCCAGCAGTTTATCAGGGGGAGGTCAGCCCCAGCATTTT. The gene calls are TRBV28 and TRBJ1-5; 7 nucleotides match TRBD1. CDR1 is MDHEN and CDR2 is SYDVKM in the germline V gene. The CDR3 runs to 14 residues. V dropped 1 base and J dropped 6; count of bases not matched to a gene: 3.